The source of this T cell receptor (beta chain) is a study of human T cells and chemical hapten exposure. Study-wide background: Weekly administration of diphenylcyclopropenone to the scalp of patients continued throughout the roughly 23-week study.

V was shortened by 2 bases and J by 3 bases, with 8 bases between the two germline ends. The CDR3 is 13 residues long. Germline CDR1 reads MDHEN; CDR2 reads SYDVKM. Regarding time point: pre-sensitization, week 0. Treatment defined: therapeutic diphenylcyclopropenone sensitization with weekly scalp DPC. The table lists this clonotype with many counts. TCRdb fed the RACE reads into MiXCR, producing one record per CDR3 protein. The profile shows tens of thousands of distinct CDR3 sequences, less than 15% of them singletons. This rearrangement joins TRBV28 to TRBJ2-7, with D tentatively TRBD2 (5 bases). This specimen consisted of whole blood, obtained in connection with sensitization to the hapten diphenylcyclopropenone (DPC). The TCR sequence derives from a woman between 45 and 60 years old with alopecia areata. Some clones in this sample may be carry-over from other donors' samples. The CDR3 loop reads CASSLRENYEQYF. The CDR3 DNA reads TGTGCCAGCAGTTTACGGGAAAACTACGAGCAGTACTTC.